This TCR beta chain was sequenced during a study of cytomegalovirus exposure and HLA in healthy donors. With 60 Vbeta and 13 Jbeta primers, the PCR was carried out. Profiled with immunoSEQ multiplex PCR; TCRdb holds only in-frame clones, not every one. The repertoire has approximately 160,000 clones, around 68% of them found once; the top ten carry approximately 1.5%. Comment on this clone: The antigen remains undetermined.

Study results and limitations: In most subjects, TCR beta sequences reportedly gave accurate predictions of HLA-A and HLA-B alleles.

The sample comprised PBMCs. The receptor's source is a man aged 50-59 years in good health and CMV-seronegative.

This CDR3 is CASSPGQGAGEQYF. DNA for the CDR3: TGTGCCAGCAGTCCGGGACAGGGAGCAGGGGAGCAGTACTTC. V and J are TRBV25-1 and TRBJ2-7; 9 nucleotides align to TRBD1. Germline CDR1 reads MGHDK; CDR2 reads SYGVNS. The CDR3 consists of 14 residues. The trim removed 5 bases at V and 7 bases at J, leaving 9 bases unmatched.